This T cell receptor (beta chain) comes out of a study of identical twins. Via MiXCR, TCRdb re-called the 5' RACE reads, giving one row per CDR3 protein. The sample records roughly 230,000 distinct CDR3 sequences, roughly 8.7% being singletons. The CDR3 loop spans 15 amino acids. Germline CDR1 and CDR2: LNHNV and YYDKDF (reference sequence). V shed 4 bases, J shed 2 bases, and the junction held 5 bases outside the gene matches. A further study also used this sample, focusing on yellow fever vaccine responses in identical twins.

The specimen sequenced was CD8+ T cells sorted from blood. The chain couples TRBV15 to TRBJ2-7, with 10 bases identical to TRBD2. The origin of this receptor is a woman aged 18 to 35 in good health. Written as DNA, the CDR3 is TGTGCCACCAGCAAGCAGCGGGGGGGTACCTACGAGCAGTACTTC. Translated, it gives CATSKQRGGTYEQYF.